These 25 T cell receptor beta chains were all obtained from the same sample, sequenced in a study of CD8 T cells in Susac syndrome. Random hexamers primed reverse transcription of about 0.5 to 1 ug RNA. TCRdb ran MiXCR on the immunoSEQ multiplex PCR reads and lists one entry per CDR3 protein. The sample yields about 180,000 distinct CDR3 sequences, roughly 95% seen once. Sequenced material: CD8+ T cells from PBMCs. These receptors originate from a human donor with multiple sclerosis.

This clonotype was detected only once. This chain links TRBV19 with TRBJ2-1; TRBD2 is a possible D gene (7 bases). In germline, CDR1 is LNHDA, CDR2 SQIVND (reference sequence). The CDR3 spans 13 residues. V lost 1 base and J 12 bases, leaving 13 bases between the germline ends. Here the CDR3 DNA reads TGTGCCAGTAGTATAGGAACGGGGGGCTCGCAGTTCTTC. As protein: CASSIGTGGSQFF.

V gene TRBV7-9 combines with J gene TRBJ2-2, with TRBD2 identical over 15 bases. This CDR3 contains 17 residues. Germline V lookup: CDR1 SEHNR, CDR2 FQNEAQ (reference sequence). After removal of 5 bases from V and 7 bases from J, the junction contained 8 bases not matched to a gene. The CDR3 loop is CASSPPGTSGRLGELFF. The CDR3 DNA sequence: TGTGCCAGCAGCCCTCCCGGGACTAGCGGGAGGCTCGGGGAGCTGTTTTTT.

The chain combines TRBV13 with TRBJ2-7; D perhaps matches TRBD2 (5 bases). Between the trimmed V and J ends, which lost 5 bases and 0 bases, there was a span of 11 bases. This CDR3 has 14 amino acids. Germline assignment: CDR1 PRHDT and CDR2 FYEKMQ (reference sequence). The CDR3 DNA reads TGTGCCAGCAGCGAAAGGGAGAGCTCCTACGAGCAGTACTTC. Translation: CASSERESSYEQYF. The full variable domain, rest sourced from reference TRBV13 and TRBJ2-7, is AAGVIQSPRHLIKEKRETATLKCYPIPRHDTVYWYQQGPGQDPQFLISFYEKMQSDKGSIPDRFSAQQFSDYHSELNMSSLELGDSALYFCASSERESSYEQYFGPGTRLTVT.

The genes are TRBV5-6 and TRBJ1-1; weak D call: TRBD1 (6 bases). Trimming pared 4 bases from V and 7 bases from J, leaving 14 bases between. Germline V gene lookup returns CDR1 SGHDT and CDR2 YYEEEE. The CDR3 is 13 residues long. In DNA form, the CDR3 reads TGTGCCAGCAGCCTCTTGGACAGCCTTGAAGCTTTCTTT. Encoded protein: CASSLLDSLEAFF. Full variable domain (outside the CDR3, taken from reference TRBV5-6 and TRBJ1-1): DAGVTQSPTHLIKTRGQQVTLRCSPKSGHDTVSWYQQALGQGPQFIFQYYEEEERQRGNFPDRFSGHQFPNYSSELNVNALLLGDSALYLCASSLLDSLEAFFGQGTRLTVV.

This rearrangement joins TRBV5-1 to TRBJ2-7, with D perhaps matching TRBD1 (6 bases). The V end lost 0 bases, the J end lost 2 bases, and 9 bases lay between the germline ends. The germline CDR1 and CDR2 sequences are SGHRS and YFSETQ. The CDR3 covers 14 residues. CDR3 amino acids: CASSLVGQTYEQYF. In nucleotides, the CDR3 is TGCGCCAGCAGCTTGGTAGGACAGACCTACGAGCAGTACTTC.

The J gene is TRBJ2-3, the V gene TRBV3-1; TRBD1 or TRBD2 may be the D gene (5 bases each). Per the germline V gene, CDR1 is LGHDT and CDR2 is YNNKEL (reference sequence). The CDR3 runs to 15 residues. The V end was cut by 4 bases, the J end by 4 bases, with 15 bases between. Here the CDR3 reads CASSLVGVSPDTQYF. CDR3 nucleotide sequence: TGTGCCAGCAGCCTCGTGGGGGTTAGCCCAGATACGCAGTATTTT.

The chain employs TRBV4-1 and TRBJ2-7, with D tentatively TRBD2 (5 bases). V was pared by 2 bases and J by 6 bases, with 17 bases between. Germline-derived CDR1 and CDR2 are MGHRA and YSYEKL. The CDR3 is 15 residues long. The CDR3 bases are TGCGCCAGCAGCCAATGGAGGCAGACGCCTGCCGAGCAGTACTTC. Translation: CASSQWRQTPAEQYF.

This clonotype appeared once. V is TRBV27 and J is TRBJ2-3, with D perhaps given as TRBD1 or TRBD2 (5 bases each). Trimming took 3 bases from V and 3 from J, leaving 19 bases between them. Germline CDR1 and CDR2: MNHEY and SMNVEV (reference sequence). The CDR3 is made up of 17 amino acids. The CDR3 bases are TGTGCCAGCAGTTTTATTAGGGGACCAATTTCAACAGATACGCAGTATTTT. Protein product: CASSFIRGPISTDTQYF.

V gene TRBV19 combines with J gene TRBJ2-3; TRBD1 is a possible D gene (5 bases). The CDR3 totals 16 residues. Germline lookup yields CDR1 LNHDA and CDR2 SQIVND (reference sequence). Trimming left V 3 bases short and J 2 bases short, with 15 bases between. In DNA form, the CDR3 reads TGTGCCAGTAGTATGGCCAGGGTGGGATTCACAGATACGCAGTATTTT. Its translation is CASSMARVGFTDTQYF.

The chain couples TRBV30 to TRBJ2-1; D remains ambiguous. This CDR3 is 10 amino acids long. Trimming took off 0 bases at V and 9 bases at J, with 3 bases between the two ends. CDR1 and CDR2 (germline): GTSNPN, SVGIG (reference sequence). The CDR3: CAWSVTEQFF. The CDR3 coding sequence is TGTGCCTGGAGTGTAACTGAGCAGTTCTTC.

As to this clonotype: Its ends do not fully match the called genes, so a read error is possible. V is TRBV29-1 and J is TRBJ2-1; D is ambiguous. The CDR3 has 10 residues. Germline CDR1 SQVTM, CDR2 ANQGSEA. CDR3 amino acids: CSVYYDEQFF. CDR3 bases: TGCAGCGTGTACTACGATGAGCAGTTCTTC.

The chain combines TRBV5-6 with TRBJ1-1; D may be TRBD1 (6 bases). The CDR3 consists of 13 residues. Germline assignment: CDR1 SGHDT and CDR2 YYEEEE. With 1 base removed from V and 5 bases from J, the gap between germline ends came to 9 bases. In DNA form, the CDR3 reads TGTGCCAGCAGCTTGCCCAGGGGAACTGAAGCTTTCTTT. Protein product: CASSLPRGTEAFF. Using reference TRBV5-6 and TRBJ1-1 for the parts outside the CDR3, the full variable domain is DAGVTQSPTHLIKTRGQQVTLRCSPKSGHDTVSWYQQALGQGPQFIFQYYEEEERQRGNFPDRFSGHQFPNYSSELNVNALLLGDSALYLCASSLPRGTEAFFGQGTRLTVV.

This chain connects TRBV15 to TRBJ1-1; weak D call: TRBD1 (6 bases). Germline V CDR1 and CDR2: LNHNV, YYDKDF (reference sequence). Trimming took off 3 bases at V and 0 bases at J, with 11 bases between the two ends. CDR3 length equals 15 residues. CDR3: CATSSSGAMNTEAFF. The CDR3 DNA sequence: TGTGCCACCAGCAGCTCAGGGGCGATGAACACTGAAGCTTTCTTT.

In DNA, the CDR3 is TGTGCCAGCGGAGTATTAAACTATGGCTACACCTTC. Encoded protein: CASGVLNYGYTF. This rearrangement joins TRBV27 to TRBJ1-2; no definite D call. V lost 8 bases, J lost 2 bases, and 9 bases lay in between. This CDR3 spans 12 amino acids. CDR1 is MNHEY and CDR2 is SMNVEV in the germline V gene (reference sequence).

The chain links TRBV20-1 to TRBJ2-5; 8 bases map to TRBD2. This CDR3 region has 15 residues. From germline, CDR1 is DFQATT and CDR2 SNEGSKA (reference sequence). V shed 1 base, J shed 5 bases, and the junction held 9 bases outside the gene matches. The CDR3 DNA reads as TGCAGTGCTAGAGTGAACGGGGGGGCCGGTGAGACCCAGTACTTC. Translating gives CSARVNGGAGETQYF.

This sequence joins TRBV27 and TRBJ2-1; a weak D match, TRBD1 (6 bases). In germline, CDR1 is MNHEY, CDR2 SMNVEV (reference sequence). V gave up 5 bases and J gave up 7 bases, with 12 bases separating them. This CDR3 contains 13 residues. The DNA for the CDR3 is TGTGCCAGCAGTATCCTACAGGGTAATGAGCAGTTCTTC. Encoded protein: CASSILQGNEQFF.

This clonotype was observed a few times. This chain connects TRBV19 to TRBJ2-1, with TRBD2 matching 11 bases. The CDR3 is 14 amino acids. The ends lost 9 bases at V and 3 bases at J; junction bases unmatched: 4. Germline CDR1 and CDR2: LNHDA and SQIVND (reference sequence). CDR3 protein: CASTGLAGYNEQFF. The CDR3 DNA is TGTGCCAGCACTGGACTAGCGGGCTACAATGAGCAGTTCTTC. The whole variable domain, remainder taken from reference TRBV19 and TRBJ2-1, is DGGITQSPKYLFRKEGQNVTLSCEQNLNHDAMYWYRQDPGQGLRLIYYSQIVNDFQKGDIAEGYSVSREKKESFPLTVTSAQKNPTAFYLCASTGLAGYNEQFFGPGTRLTVL.

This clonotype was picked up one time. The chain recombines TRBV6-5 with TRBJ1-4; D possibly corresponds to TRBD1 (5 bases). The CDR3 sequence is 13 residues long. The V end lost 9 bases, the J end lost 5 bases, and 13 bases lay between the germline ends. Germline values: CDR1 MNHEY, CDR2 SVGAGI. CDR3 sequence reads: CASQTGPNEKLFF. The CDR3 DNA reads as TGTGCCAGTCAAACGGGGCCGAATGAAAAACTGTTTTTT.

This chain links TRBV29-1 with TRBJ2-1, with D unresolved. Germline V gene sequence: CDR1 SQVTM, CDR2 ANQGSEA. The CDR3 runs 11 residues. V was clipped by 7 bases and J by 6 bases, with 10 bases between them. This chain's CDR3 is CSAKDPNEQFF. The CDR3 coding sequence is TGCAGCGCTAAAGACCCCAATGAGCAGTTCTTC.

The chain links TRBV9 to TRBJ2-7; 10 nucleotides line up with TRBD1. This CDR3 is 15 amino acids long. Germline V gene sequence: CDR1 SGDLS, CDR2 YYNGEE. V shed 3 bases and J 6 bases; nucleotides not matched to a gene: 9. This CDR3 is CASSAETGGLGEQYF. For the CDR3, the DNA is TGTGCCAGCAGCGCGGAGACAGGGGGCCTGGGCGAGCAGTACTTC.

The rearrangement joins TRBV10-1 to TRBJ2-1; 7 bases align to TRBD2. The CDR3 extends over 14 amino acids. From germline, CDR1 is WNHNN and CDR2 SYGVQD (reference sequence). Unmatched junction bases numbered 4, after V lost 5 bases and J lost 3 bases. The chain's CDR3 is CASSKSGIYNEQFF. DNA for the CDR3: TGCGCCAGCAGTAAAAGCGGGATCTACAATGAGCAGTTCTTC.

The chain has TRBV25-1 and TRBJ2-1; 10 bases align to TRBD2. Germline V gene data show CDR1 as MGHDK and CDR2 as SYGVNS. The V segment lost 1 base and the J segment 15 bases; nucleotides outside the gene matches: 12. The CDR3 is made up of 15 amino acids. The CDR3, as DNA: TGTGCCAGCAGTGAATCCGCTAGCGGGAGTTACAGTCCGTTCTTC. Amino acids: CASSESASGSYSPFF. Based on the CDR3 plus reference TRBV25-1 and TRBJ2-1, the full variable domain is EADIYQTPRYLVIGTGKKITLECSQTMGHDKMYWYQQDPGMELHLIHYSYGVNSTEKGDLSSESTVSRIRTEHFPLTLESARPSHTSQYLCASSESASGSYSPFFGPGTRLTVL.

The CDR3 sequence: CSARPRTSGIYEQFF. The CDR3 DNA follows: TGCAGTGCTAGACCCCGGACTAGCGGGATCTATGAGCAGTTCTTC. The V and J genes are TRBV20-1 and TRBJ2-1; 12 bases fit TRBD2. The CDR3 runs to 15 residues. V was pared by 2 bases and J by 8 bases, with 7 bases of the junction left unmatched. Germline CDR1 reads DFQATT; CDR2 reads SNEGSKA (reference sequence).

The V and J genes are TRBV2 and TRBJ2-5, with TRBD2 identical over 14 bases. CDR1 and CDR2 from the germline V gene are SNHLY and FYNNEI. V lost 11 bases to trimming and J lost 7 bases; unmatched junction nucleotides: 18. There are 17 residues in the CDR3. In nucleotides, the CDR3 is TGTGCCGTCCCAGCAACGAGACTAGCGGGGGGGCCCGTGACCCAGTACTTC. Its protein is CAVPATRLAGGPVTQYF.

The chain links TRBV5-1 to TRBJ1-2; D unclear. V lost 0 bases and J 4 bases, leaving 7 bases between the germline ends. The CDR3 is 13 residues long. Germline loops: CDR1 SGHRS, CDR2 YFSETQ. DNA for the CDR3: TGCGCCAGCAGCTTGGGGACCCTCTATGGCTACACCTTC. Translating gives CASSLGTLYGYTF.